This T cell receptor (beta chain) was sequenced for a study of cytomegalovirus exposure and HLA in healthy donors. Study-wide results and caveats: Most of the CMV-associated TCR beta chains (in a later analysis) appeared to be HLA-restricted. Indistinguishability led to the exclusion of some V segments, TRBV6-2 and TRBV6-3 included.

Comments on this clone: The target antigen is unknown.

Trimming removed 3 bases at V and 4 bases at J, with 18 bases between. The CDR3 has 17 amino acids. Per germline, CDR1 LGHNA and CDR2 YSLEER. 13 Jbeta primers and 60 Vbeta primers were used for the PCR. Produced via immunoSEQ multiplex PCR; TCRdb's table is partial and in-frame only. The table lists 150,000 to 200,000 clones, 70% to 80% of them singletons. The gene calls are TRBV4-3 and TRBJ1-4; the D gene is possibly TRBD1 (6 bases). The sequenced material came from PBMCs. This receptor was taken from a man aged 55-75 years in good health and CMV-seronegative. CDR3 DNA: TGCGCCAGCAGCCACCTCAGGGGTCCTGGGGGTAATGAAAAACTGTTTTTT. Residues: CASSHLRGPGGNEKLFF.